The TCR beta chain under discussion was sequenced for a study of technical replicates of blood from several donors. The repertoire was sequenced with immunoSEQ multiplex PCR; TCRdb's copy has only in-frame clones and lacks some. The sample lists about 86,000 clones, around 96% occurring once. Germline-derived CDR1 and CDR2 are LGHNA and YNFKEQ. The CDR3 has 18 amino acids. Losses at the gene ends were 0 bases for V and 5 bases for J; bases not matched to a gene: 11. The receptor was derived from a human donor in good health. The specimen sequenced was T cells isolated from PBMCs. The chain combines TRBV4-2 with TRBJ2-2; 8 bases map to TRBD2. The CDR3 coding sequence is TGTGCCAGCAGCCAAGAGGAGCGGGAGTTTTCAGAGACCGGGGAGCTGTTTTTT. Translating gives CASSQEEREFSETGELFF.